This TCR beta chain was captured in a study of technical replicates of blood from several donors. TCRdb's table, derived via immunoSEQ multiplex PCR, lists solely in-frame clones and lacks some. This sample has roughly 80,000 clones, with about 89% found just once. Trimming cost V 4 bases and J 0 bases; bases outside gene matches: 6. Germline-derived CDR1 and CDR2 are ENHRY and SYGVKD. The CDR3 has 16 residues. Sequencing was performed on T cells isolated from PBMCs. The clonotype comes from a human donor in good health. The J gene is TRBJ1-5, the V gene TRBV10-3; 7 nucleotides line up with TRBD1. The CDR3 DNA follows: TGTGCCATCAGTGGGGGACAGCTTAATAGCAATCAGCCCCAGCATTTT. This gives the protein CAISGGQLNSNQPQHF.